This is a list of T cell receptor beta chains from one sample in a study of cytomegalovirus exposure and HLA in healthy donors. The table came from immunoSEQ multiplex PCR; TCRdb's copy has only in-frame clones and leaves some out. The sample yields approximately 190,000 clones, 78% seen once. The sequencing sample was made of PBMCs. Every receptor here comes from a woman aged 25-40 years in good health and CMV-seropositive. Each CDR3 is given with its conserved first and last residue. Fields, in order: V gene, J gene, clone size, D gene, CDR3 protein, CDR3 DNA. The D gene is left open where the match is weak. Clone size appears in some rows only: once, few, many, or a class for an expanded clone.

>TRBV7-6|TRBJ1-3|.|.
CASSPEHLSGNTIYF
TGTGCCAGCAGCCCTGAACACCTCTCTGGAAACACCATATATTTT
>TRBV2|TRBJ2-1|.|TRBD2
CASRDLADYNEQFF
TGTGCCAGCAGGGATCTAGCGGACTACAATGAGCAGTTCTTC
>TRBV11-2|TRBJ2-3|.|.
CASCPHSTDTQYF
TGTGCCTCCTGCCCACACAGCACAGATACGCAGTATTTT
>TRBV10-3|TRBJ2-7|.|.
CAISELEGRRYEQYF
TGTGCCATCAGTGAGTTGGAGGGGCGTCGCTACGAGCAGTACTTC
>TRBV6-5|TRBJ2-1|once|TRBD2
CASKRREGAYNEQFF
TGTGCCAGTAAACGGCGGGAGGGAGCCTACAATGAGCAGTTCTTC
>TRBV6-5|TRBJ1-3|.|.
CASSYTGLAGNTIYF
TGTGCCAGCAGTTACACGGGGTTGGCTGGAAACACCATATATTTT
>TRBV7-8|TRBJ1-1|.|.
CASSLSSTKEVNTEAFF
TGTGCCAGCAGCTTAAGTTCCACAAAGGAGGTGAACACTGAAGCTTTCTTT
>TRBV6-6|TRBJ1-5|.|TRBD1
CASSSDRAWVSQPQHF
TGTGCCAGCAGTTCGGACAGGGCTTGGGTGAGTCAGCCCCAGCATTTT
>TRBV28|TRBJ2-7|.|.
CASSLVLVGGNEQYF
TGTGCCAGCAGTTTAGTATTGGTTGGGGGGAACGAGCAGTACTTC
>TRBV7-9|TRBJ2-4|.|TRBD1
CSSSSPTGAHYIQYF
TGTTCCAGCAGCTCACCAACAGGGGCCCATTACATTCAGTACTTC
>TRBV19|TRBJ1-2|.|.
CASSIVPDGYTF
TGTGCCAGTAGTATAGTACCAGATGGCTACACCTTC
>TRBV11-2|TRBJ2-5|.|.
CASSLAGLGTQYF
TGTGCCAGCAGCTTAGCTGGACTGGGGACCCAGTACTTC
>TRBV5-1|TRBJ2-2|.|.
CASSLHQMNTGELFF
TGCGCCAGCAGCTTGCATCAAATGAACACCGGGGAGCTGTTTTTT
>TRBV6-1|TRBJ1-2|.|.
CASSEGGRPGHAF
TGTGCCAGCAGTGAAGGGGGCAGGCCAGGTCATGCCTTC
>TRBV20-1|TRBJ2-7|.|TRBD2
CSAIRGVQYF
TGCAGTGCCATCCGGGGGGTGCAGTACTTC
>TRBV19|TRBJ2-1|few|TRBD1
CASSIPGTGSPEQFF
TGTGCCAGTAGTATACCTGGGACAGGGAGCCCTGAGCAGTTCTTC
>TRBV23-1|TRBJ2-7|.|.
CASSRWRTRSSPYYEQYF
TGCGCCAGCAGTCGCTGGCGGACACGCTCATCCCCCTACTACGAGCAGTACTTC
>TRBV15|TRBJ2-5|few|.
CATSGKETQYF
TGTGCCACCAGCGGCAAAGAGACCCAGTACTTC
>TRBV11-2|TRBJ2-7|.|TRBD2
CASIESGRAGSYEQYF
TGTGCCAGTATCGAGAGCGGGAGGGCCGGGTCCTACGAGCAGTACTTC
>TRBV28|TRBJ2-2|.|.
CASRPRQGQNTGELFF
TGTGCCAGCCGACCTCGGCAGGGGCAGAACACCGGGGAGCTGTTTTTT
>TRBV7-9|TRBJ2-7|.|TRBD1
CASSLTGGGDEQYF
TGTGCCAGCAGCTTGACAGGGGGAGGAGACGAGCAGTACTTC
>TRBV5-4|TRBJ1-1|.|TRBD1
CASSSGQGTNTEAFF
TGTGCCAGCAGCTCCGGACAGGGGACGAACACTGAAGCTTTCTTT
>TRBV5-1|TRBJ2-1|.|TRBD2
CASSLASGGPNEQFF
TGCGCCAGCAGCTTGGCTAGCGGGGGGCCCAATGAGCAGTTCTTC
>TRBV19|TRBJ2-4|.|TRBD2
CASTTPPGRGNIQYF
TGTGCCAGTACCACCCCGCCGGGGAGGGGAAACATTCAGTACTTC
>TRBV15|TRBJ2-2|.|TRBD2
CATSRGAGTTGELFF
TGTGCCACCAGCAGAGGAGCGGGGACGACCGGGGAGCTGTTTTTT
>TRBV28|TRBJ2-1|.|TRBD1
CASSSPGGVLGEQFF
TGTGCCAGCAGTTCTCCAGGGGGAGTTTTAGGTGAGCAGTTCTTC
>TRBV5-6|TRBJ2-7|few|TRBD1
CASRDRSSYEQYF
TGTGCCAGCCGGGACAGGAGCTCCTACGAGCAGTACTTC
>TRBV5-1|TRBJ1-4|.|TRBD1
CASSPGTGPSNENLFF
TGCGCCAGCAGCCCCGGGACAGGGCCCTCTAATGAAAACCTGTTTTTT